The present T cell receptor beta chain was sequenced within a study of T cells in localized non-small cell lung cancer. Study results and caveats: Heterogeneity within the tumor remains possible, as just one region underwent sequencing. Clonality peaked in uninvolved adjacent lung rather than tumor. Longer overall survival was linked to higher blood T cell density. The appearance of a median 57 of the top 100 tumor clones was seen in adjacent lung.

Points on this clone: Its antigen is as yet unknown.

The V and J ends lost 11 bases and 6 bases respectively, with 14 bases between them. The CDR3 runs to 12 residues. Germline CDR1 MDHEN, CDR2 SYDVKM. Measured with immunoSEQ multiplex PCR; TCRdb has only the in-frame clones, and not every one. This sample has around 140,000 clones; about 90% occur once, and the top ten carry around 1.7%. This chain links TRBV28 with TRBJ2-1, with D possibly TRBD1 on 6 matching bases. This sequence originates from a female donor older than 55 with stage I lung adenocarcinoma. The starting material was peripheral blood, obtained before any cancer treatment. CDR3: CAGQSLGNEQFF. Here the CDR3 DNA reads TGTGCCGGACAGTCCCTTGGCAATGAGCAGTTCTTC. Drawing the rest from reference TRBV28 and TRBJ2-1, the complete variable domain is DVKVTQSSRYLVKRTGEKVFLECVQDMDHENMFWYRQDPGLGLRLIYFSYDVKMKEKGDIPEGYSVSREKKERFSLILESASTNQTSMYLCAGQSLGNEQFFGPGTRLTVL.